This record concerns one T cell receptor (beta chain) sequence. The data were taken from a study of blood T cell repertoires in COVID-19. Study context: Specimens from acute and convalescent COVID-19 originated in the United States, Italy and Spain. From T cells, B-cell-depleted T cells, or PBMCs came the material, which was cDNA or gDNA.

Original handling: Counts of nucleated cells, estimated from reference gene primer amplification, were obtained. The table came from immunoSEQ multiplex PCR; TCRdb's copy has only in-frame clones and leaves some out. From that table come the V and J calls and clone size; the DNA was used to work out D and trimming. Counted here are roughly 60,000 clones, approximately 83% occurring once; the ten biggest clones make up approximately 3.5%. The germline V gene encodes CDR1 SGHVS and CDR2 FQNEAQ. The CDR3 runs to 15 residues. The germline V and J ends were trimmed by 5 bases and 2 bases, with 16 bases remaining between them.

Input material: peripheral blood. The rearrangement uses TRBV7-8 and TRBJ2-7, with D tentatively TRBD1 (6 bases). This clonotype was sampled from a woman older than 75 with acute or convalescent COVID-19. This chain's CDR3 is CASSPGASAAYEQYF. The CDR3 bases are TGTGCCAGCAGCCCAGGGGCCTCAGCTGCCTACGAGCAGTACTTC. Looking up the rest from reference TRBV7-8 and TRBJ2-7 gives the full variable domain: GAGVSQSPRYKVAKRGQDVALRCDPISGHVSLFWYQQALGQGPEFLTYFQNEAQLDKSGLPSDRFFAERPEGSVSTLKIQRTQQEDSAVYLCASSPGASAAYEQYFGPGTRLTVT.